This T cell receptor (beta chain) was observed in a study of regulatory T cells in long-lasting Graves disease. This CDR3 comprises 18 residues. Germline loops: CDR1 SGHAT, CDR2 FQNNGV. V dropped 1 base and J dropped 1; count of bases not matched to a gene: 12. Time point described: persistent/refractory GD, antithyroid drugs over 5 years with positive TRAb. PBMC RNA was the source of the TCR library. Those enrolled as patients came out of an endocrinology department in Xi'an, China. iRepertoire HTBI primers and Arm-PCR of CDR3 regions built TCR beta libraries. Original handling: Across the samples, identification revealed 55 to 75 TRBV and 12 to 15 TRBJ segments. One entry per CDR3 protein results from TCRdb running MiXCR on the multiplex PCR reads. These V and J calls originate from TCRdb's pipeline instead of the authors' own analysis. In the table there are approximately 400,000 distinct CDR3 sequences, about 25% of which are singletons.

This clonotype was recorded a few times. This clonotype originated in a female donor with Graves disease. Here the sequenced sample was peripheral blood mononuclear cells (PBMCs), taken when the disease was refractory, from a patient treated with antithyroid drugs. The gene calls are TRBV11-2 and TRBJ2-5; 7 nucleotides match TRBD1. The CDR3 nucleotides are TGTGCCAGCAGCTTAGTCCCTTTCCCGGGACAGTCCCAAGAGACCCAGTACTTC. It translates to CASSLVPFPGQSQETQYF.